The source of this TCR beta chain is a study of blood T cell repertoires in COVID-19. Study-level information: PBMCs, B-cell-depleted T cells, or T cells provided the cDNA or gDNA that made up the material.

From germline, CDR1 is SGHAT and CDR2 FQNNGV. The CDR3 covers 13 residues. V gave up 3 bases and J gave up 4 bases, with 10 bases separating them. This table comes from immunoSEQ multiplex PCR, and its TCRdb copy is limited to in-frame clones, with some not included. The table records around 94,000 clones, around nine tenths of them present only once. This clone was observed a handful of times. Source material: peripheral blood. The source is a man aged 45-65 years with active COVID-19. This chain connects TRBV11-2 to TRBJ2-7; D is possibly TRBD1 (6 bases). In DNA, the CDR3 is TGTGCCAGCAGCTTGTTACAGGGATACGAGCAGTACTTC. Its protein is CASSLLQGYEQYF.